Following are 27 T cell receptor beta chains from one sample sequenced in a study of blood T cell repertoires in COVID-19. TCRdb's table, derived via immunoSEQ multiplex PCR, lists solely in-frame clones and lacks some. The sample consists of approximately 220,000 clones, around 89% of them appearing once. Input material: PBMCs or T cells enriched from blood (not recorded which). These receptor sequences come from a woman aged 18-30 years in a cohort exposed to, infected with or recovered from COVID-19 (not recorded which).

CDR3 nucleotides: TGTGCCAGCTCACGCGGGACAGGGTTGGATACGCAGTATTTT. It specifies CASSRGTGLDTQYF. The chain links TRBV18 to TRBJ2-3; TRBD1 agrees at 9 bases. From germline, CDR1 is KGHSH and CDR2 LQKENI. This CDR3 contains 14 residues. With 4 bases clipped from V and 6 bases from J, the junction kept 5 bases outside the gene matches.

The V gene is TRBV14, the J gene TRBJ2-5, with D perhaps TRBD1 (6 bases). This CDR3 region has 16 residues. Deletions cut 1 base from V and 0 bases from J, with 12 bases between. Germline CDR1 and CDR2: SGHDN and FVKESK. The CDR3 bases are TGTGCCAGCAGCCAAGTGCCAGGGGTCAACCAAGAGACCCAGTACTTC. Translated: CASSQVPGVNQETQYF.

The J gene is TRBJ1-5, the V gene TRBV19; a weak D match, TRBD1 (5 bases). CDR1 is LNHDA and CDR2 is SQIVND in the germline V gene (reference sequence). The length of the CDR3 is 16 residues. Trimming left V 3 bases short and J 3 bases short, with 15 bases between. As DNA, the CDR3 is TGTGCCAGTAGTATGTTTCCGGCAGGGAACAATCAGCCCCAGCATTTT. Protein product: CASSMFPAGNNQPQHF.

As to this clone: Other DNA sequences in this specimen translate into the identical CDR3. This rearrangement joins TRBV19 to TRBJ2-7, with D maybe TRBD2 (6 bases). The CDR3 has 11 amino acids. Germline CDR1 is LNHDA and CDR2 is SQIVND (reference sequence). The germline V and J ends were trimmed by 6 bases and 4 bases, with 7 bases remaining between them. The CDR3 region has the DNA TGTGCCAGTAGGGGGGGTTACGAGCAGTACTTC. Its translation: CASRGGYEQYF.

The chain employs TRBV28 and TRBJ2-7, with 7 bases aligning to TRBD1. The CDR3 is made up of 12 amino acids. V dropped 8 bases and J dropped 4; count of bases not matched to a gene: 5. CDR1 and CDR2 from the germline V gene are MDHEN and SYDVKM. Written as DNA, the CDR3 is TGTGCCAGCCAGACAGGGTTTTACGAGCAGTACTTC. Its translation: CASQTGFYEQYF.

DNA for the CDR3: TGTGCCAGGCCTACCTACGAGCAGTACTTC. It translates to CARPTYEQYF. This chain uses TRBV19 with TRBJ2-7; no reliable D call. The CDR3 is made up of 10 amino acids. With 9 bases removed from V and 2 bases from J, the gap between germline ends came to 5 bases. Per germline, CDR1 LNHDA and CDR2 SQIVND (reference sequence).

This clone was counted between two and nine times. This sequence joins TRBV10-2 and TRBJ1-4; D is uncertain. V dropped 8 bases and J dropped 0 bases, with 13 bases sitting between them. This CDR3 is 15 amino acids long. Germline assignment: CDR1 WSHSY and CDR2 SAAADI. The CDR3, as DNA: TGCGCCAGCCGAGGGAGTCGGGCAACTAATGAAAAACTGTTTTTT. It codes for CASRGSRATNEKLFF.

The count of this clone is one. The chain employs TRBV15 and TRBJ1-2; 7 nucleotides match TRBD1. The CDR3 spans 16 residues. The V segment lost 0 bases and the J segment 6 bases; nucleotides outside the gene matches: 10. The germline CDR1 and CDR2 sequences are LNHNV and YYDKDF (reference sequence). The CDR3 DNA sequence: TGTGCCACCAGCAGAGATCCCGGAGGGGGCAGGCATGGCTACACCTTC. It specifies CATSRDPGGGRHGYTF.

As regards this clone: This sample includes further DNA sequences coding for the same CDR3. The chain is built from TRBV5-1 and TRBJ1-4; 7 nucleotides align to TRBD1. Germline CDR1 is SGHRS and CDR2 is YFSETQ. The CDR3 contains 14 residues. The junction had 2 bases not matched to a gene; V was cut back by 4 bases and J by 2 bases. In DNA form, the CDR3 reads TGCGCCAGCAGCCTGGACAGGACTAATGAAAAACTGTTTTTT. Protein sequence: CASSLDRTNEKLFF.

V gene TRBV30 combines with J gene TRBJ2-7; the match to TRBD2 covers 8 bases. Unmatched junction bases numbered 6, after V lost 7 bases and J lost 4 bases. CDR3 length equals 12 residues. Germline values: CDR1 GTSNPN, CDR2 SVGIG (reference sequence). Written as DNA, the CDR3 is TGTGCCTACGCCGCGGGGGGATACGAGCAGTACTTC. Translated, it gives CAYAAGGYEQYF.

Here the CDR3 reads CASSLAPLAGGTNEQFF. CDR3 coding DNA: TGCGCCAGCAGCTTGGCCCCTCTAGCGGGGGGGACCAATGAGCAGTTCTTC. This chain links TRBV5-1 with TRBJ2-1; 12 bases align to TRBD2. This CDR3 has 17 residues. CDR1 is SGHRS, CDR2 YFSETQ, per germline. The trim removed 0 bases at V and 6 bases at J, leaving 7 bases unmatched.

For the CDR3, the DNA is TGTGCCAGCAGTAGACAGGCTGAAGCTTTCTTT. It yields the protein CASSRQAEAFF. This sequence joins TRBV28 and TRBJ1-1; D may be TRBD1 (6 bases). CDR1 and CDR2 (germline): MDHEN, SYDVKM. V lost 5 bases, J lost 6 bases, and 7 bases lay in between. The CDR3 has 11 amino acids.

The rearrangement uses TRBV13 and TRBJ2-7, with TRBD2 matching 14 bases. V dropped 4 bases and J dropped 3; count of bases not matched to a gene: 11. This CDR3 is built from 18 residues. Looked up from germline, CDR1 is PRHDT and CDR2 is FYEKMQ (reference sequence). Here the CDR3 DNA reads TGTGCCAGCAGCTACCAGGGACTAGCGGGAGTTGAAAACTACGAGCAGTACTTC. Translated, it gives CASSYQGLAGVENYEQYF.

The V call is TRBV5-5, the J call TRBJ2-6; a weak D match, TRBD2 (6 bases). There are 17 residues in the CDR3. Germline assignment: CDR1 SGHKS and CDR2 YYEKEE (reference sequence). Trimming stripped 4 bases from V and 0 bases from J, with 14 bases between. CDR3 DNA: TGTGCCAGCAGCCCCCTCGGAGGGAACTCTGGGGCCAACGTCCTGACTTTC. Protein: CASSPLGGNSGANVLTF.

The chain joins TRBV10-3 to TRBJ1-2, with no clear D. The V gene's germline CDR1 is ENHRY and CDR2 SYGVKD. CDR3 length: 14 residues. The V and J ends lost 3 bases and 0 bases respectively, with 8 bases between them. CDR3 nucleotides: TGTGCCATCAGTGACCATTCAGCTAACTATGGCTACACCTTC. Its protein product is CAISDHSANYGYTF.

The chain employs TRBV11-2 and TRBJ2-5; 7 nucleotides line up with TRBD1. Germline V gene data show CDR1 as SGHAT and CDR2 as FQNNGV. J lost 8 bases, V lost 6 bases, and 12 bases had no gene match. The CDR3 totals 14 residues. This CDR3 is CASSTGTALQTQYF. The DNA for the CDR3 is TGTGCCAGCAGTACCGGGACAGCCCTGCAAACCCAGTACTTC.

On this clone: Other nucleotide sequences from this sample produce the same CDR3. This chain joins TRBV2 and TRBJ1-5; possibly TRBD1 for D (6 bases). This CDR3 contains 13 residues. The germline V and J ends were trimmed by 5 bases and 5 bases, with 10 bases remaining between them. Germline lookup yields CDR1 SNHLY and CDR2 FYNNEI. CDR3 DNA sequence: TGTGCCAGCAGTCGGGACACCTATCAGCCCCAGCATTTT. This codes for CASSRDTYQPQHF.

The chain is built from TRBV6-2 or TRBV6-3 and TRBJ2-7; 8 bases line up with TRBD1. CDR3 length equals 15 residues. Germline CDR1 is MNHEY and CDR2 is SVGEGT. V lost 5 bases and J lost 4; bases outside the gene matches: 10. CDR3 nucleotide sequence: TGTGCCAGCAGTAAAAGAGGACAGGGACGATACGAGCAGTACTTC. The encoded protein is CASSKRGQGRYEQYF.

The chain is built from TRBV19 and TRBJ2-7; 7 positions match TRBD1. Trimming took 6 bases from V and 2 from J; bases not matched to a gene: 4. Germline CDR1 and CDR2: LNHDA and SQIVND (reference sequence). The CDR3 length is 13 residues. CDR3 protein: CASSHRGTYEQYF. DNA for the CDR3: TGTGCCAGTAGCCACAGGGGAACCTACGAGCAGTACTTC.

The chain couples TRBV19 to TRBJ1-1; 11 positions agree with TRBD1. The ends lost 7 bases at V and 0 bases at J; junction bases unmatched: 7. Germline-derived CDR1 and CDR2 are LNHDA and SQIVND (reference sequence). This CDR3 is 16 amino acids long. CDR3 in amino acids: CASNSRDRGVNTEAFF. CDR3 coding DNA: TGTGCCAGTAACTCCCGGGACAGGGGGGTGAACACTGAAGCTTTCTTT. The whole variable domain, remainder taken from reference TRBV19 and TRBJ1-1, is DGGITQSPKYLFRKEGQNVTLSCEQNLNHDAMYWYRQDPGQGLRLIYYSQIVNDFQKGDIAEGYSVSREKKESFPLTVTSAQKNPTAFYLCASNSRDRGVNTEAFFGQGTRLTVV.

The chain joins TRBV29-1 to TRBJ1-1; D not resolved. The CDR3 totals 13 residues. Germline V gives CDR1 SQVTM, CDR2 ANQGSEA. The ends were cut back, 0 bases at V and 4 bases at J, with 9 bases in the middle. CDR3 loop: CSVEERGITEAFF. The CDR3, as DNA: TGCAGCGTTGAAGAACGCGGGATCACTGAAGCTTTCTTT.

As DNA, the CDR3 is TGTGCCAGCAGCTTTGTGGCCACCGGGGAGCTGTTTTTT. This codes for CASSFVATGELFF. The V gene is TRBV5-6, the J gene TRBJ2-2, with D unresolved. This CDR3 is 13 amino acids long. In germline, CDR1 is SGHDT, CDR2 YYEEEE. Trimming removed 2 bases at V and 4 bases at J, with 6 bases between.

The rearrangement joins TRBV5-1 to TRBJ1-1, with 9 bases fitting TRBD1. Germline V gene data show CDR1 as SGHRS and CDR2 as YFSETQ. Trimming cost V 4 bases and J 8 bases; bases outside gene matches: 9. The CDR3 has 14 residues. Written as DNA, the CDR3 is TGCGCCAGCAGCCCGGGACAGGGCAGGTGGGAAGCTTTCTTT. Its protein is CASSPGQGRWEAFF.

This chain links TRBV15 with TRBJ2-7, with 8 nucleotides matching TRBD1. Germline V CDR1 and CDR2: LNHNV, YYDKDF (reference sequence). The CDR3 runs 14 residues. With V trimmed by 3 bases and J by 2 bases, 3 bases remained unmatched. The CDR3 DNA follows: TGTGCCACCAGCAGGACAGGGGAGGCCTACGAGCAGTACTTC. Its protein is CATSRTGEAYEQYF.

The V and J genes are TRBV5-6 and TRBJ2-3; 8 positions agree with TRBD2. This CDR3 is 16 amino acids long. The V segment lost 5 bases and the J segment 0 bases; nucleotides outside the gene matches: 8. CDR1 is SGHDT, CDR2 YYEEEE, per germline. CDR3 sequence: CASRPVAGSSTDTQYF. DNA for the CDR3: TGTGCCAGCAGACCCGTAGCGGGGTCTAGCACAGATACGCAGTATTTT.

CDR3 in amino acids: CASSQGENTEAFF. In DNA form, the CDR3 reads TGTGCCAGCAGTCAAGGGGAGAACACTGAAGCTTTCTTT. The rearrangement joins TRBV12-3 or TRBV12-4 to TRBJ1-1, with D possibly matching TRBD1 (5 bases). The CDR3 totals 13 residues. The ends were cut back, 5 bases at V and 1 base at J, with 8 bases in the middle.

This clone occurred many times. This sequence joins TRBV11-3 and TRBJ1-5; 8 positions agree with TRBD1. Trimming removed 5 bases from V and 6 bases from J; junction bases left unmatched: 6. Germline V gene lookup returns CDR1 SGHNT and CDR2 YENEEA. CDR3 size: 14 residues. CDR3 protein: CASSQTGEAQPQHF. The DNA for the CDR3 is TGTGCCAGCAGCCAGACAGGGGAGGCTCAGCCCCAGCATTTT. Full variable domain (rest looked up from reference TRBV11-3 and TRBJ1-5): EAGVVQSPRYKIIEKKQPVAFWCNPISGHNTLYWYLQNLGQGPELLIRYENEEAVDDSQLPKDRFSAERLKGVDSTLKIQPAELGDSAVYLCASSQTGEAQPQHFGDGTRLSIL.